Below, 25 T cell receptor beta chains from the same sample are listed, as sequenced in a study of T cell responses to AZD1222 COVID-19 vaccine. Measured with immunoSEQ multiplex PCR; TCRdb has only the in-frame clones, and not every one. Of some 170,000 clones in the sample, 85% to 95% are singletons; the top ten hold about 3%. The sample in question was peripheral blood, obtained on day 0 of AZD1222 vaccination. All receptors come from an adult in good health.

The V and J genes are TRBV27 and TRBJ1-2; no definite D call. The germline V and J ends were trimmed by 2 bases and 2 bases, with 9 bases remaining between them. Germline V gives CDR1 MNHEY, CDR2 SMNVEV (reference sequence). The CDR3 runs to 14 residues. DNA for the CDR3: TGTGCCAGCAGTTTAAAGCCAGTGAACTATGGCTACACCTTC. Translating gives CASSLKPVNYGYTF.

This clone appeared once. The V and J genes are TRBV25-1 and TRBJ1-2; D unresolved. This CDR3 comprises 13 residues. Germline assignment: CDR1 MGHDK and CDR2 SYGVNS. V was clipped by 5 bases and J by 8 bases, with 15 bases between them. CDR3 protein: CASSLSWAGGYTF. The CDR3 DNA follows: TGTGCCAGCAGTTTGTCGTGGGCAGGAGGCTACACCTTC.

The genes are TRBV12-3 or TRBV12-4 and TRBJ1-2, with D possibly TRBD1 on 5 matching bases. The V and J ends lost 5 bases and 4 bases respectively, with 11 bases between them. This CDR3 is 13 amino acids long. In DNA, the CDR3 is TGTGCCAGCAGTGCCGACAGCCTCTATGGCTACACCTTC. Protein sequence: CASSADSLYGYTF.

This sequence joins TRBV5-4 and TRBJ1-2, with D maybe TRBD1 (6 bases). The germline V gene encodes CDR1 SGHNT and CDR2 YYREEE (reference sequence). The CDR3 length is 14 residues. The V gene lost 0 bases and the J gene lost 5 bases, with 11 bases spanning the gap. The CDR3 region has the DNA TGTGCCAGCAGCTTGGACAGGGAATCTTATGGCTACACCTTC. Protein sequence: CASSLDRESYGYTF.

This chain uses TRBV29-1 with TRBJ2-3; TRBD2 is a possible D gene (5 bases). The CDR3 covers 12 residues. CDR1 is SQVTM and CDR2 is ANQGSEA in the germline V gene. V was trimmed by 6 bases and J by 3 bases, leaving 10 bases between them. The CDR3 sequence: CSVSRRTDTQYF. The CDR3 nucleotides read TGCAGCGTGAGTAGGAGGACAGATACGCAGTATTTT.

The chain couples TRBV2 to TRBJ1-6, with 9 bases matching TRBD1. CDR1 is SNHLY, CDR2 FYNNEI, per germline. This CDR3 comprises 15 residues. The junction had 7 bases not matched to a gene; V was cut back by 7 bases and J by 6 bases. This CDR3 reads CASKLPGQGNSPLHF. CDR3 nucleotide sequence: TGTGCCAGCAAACTTCCGGGACAGGGTAATTCACCCCTCCACTTT.

V is TRBV28 and J is TRBJ1-3; D unresolved. Germline CDR1 and CDR2: MDHEN and SYDVKM. This CDR3 contains 13 residues. V lost 5 bases and J lost 1, with 6 bases in between. The DNA of the CDR3 is TGTGCCAGCAGTGCCTATTCTGGAAACACCATATATTTT. It translates to CASSAYSGNTIYF.

The chain has TRBV29-1 and TRBJ1-1, with 8 bases that match TRBD1. This CDR3 spans 11 amino acids. CDR1 is SQVTM, CDR2 ANQGSEA, per germline. Trimming removed 4 bases from V and 11 bases from J; junction bases left unmatched: 6. The CDR3: CSVGQGAGAFF. CDR3 DNA sequence: TGCAGCGTTGGTCAGGGGGCAGGGGCTTTCTTT.

This clone was recorded many times. V is TRBV19 and J is TRBJ1-3, with D possibly being TRBD1 (6 bases). The ends were cut back, 10 bases at V and 0 bases at J, with 16 bases in the middle. The germline V gene encodes CDR1 LNHDA and CDR2 SQIVND (reference sequence). CDR3 length: 15 amino acids. The CDR3 DNA sequence: TGTGCCACTGGGTTGGACAGATCCTCTGGAAACACCATATATTTT. This codes for CATGLDRSSGNTIYF.

J is TRBJ1-3 and V is TRBV5-1; no reliable D call. Per germline, CDR1 SGHRS and CDR2 YFSETQ. The length of the CDR3 is 16 residues. The ends were cut back, 2 bases at V and 0 bases at J, with 12 bases in the middle. The CDR3 bases are TGCGCCAGCAGCTTATCCAGTCCGAGCTCTGGAAACACCATATATTTT. Encoded protein: CASSLSSPSSGNTIYF.

J is TRBJ2-3 and V is TRBV6-4; no clear D. Trimming removed 0 bases from V and 2 bases from J, with 6 bases in between. This CDR3 is built from 14 residues. The germline gives CDR1 MRHNA, CDR2 SNTAGT. The CDR3 DNA reads TGTGCCAGCAGTGACTCGCCCGACACAGATACGCAGTATTTT. It codes for CASSDSPDTDTQYF.

This chain uses TRBV27 with TRBJ2-3, with TRBD2 matching over 11 bases. V dropped 6 bases and J dropped 2; count of bases not matched to a gene: 10. The CDR3 loop spans 17 amino acids. Germline CDR1 MNHEY, CDR2 SMNVEV (reference sequence). DNA of the CDR3: TGTGCCAGCAGCCTCGACCGACTAGCGGGACTCACAGATACGCAGTATTTT. Its protein is CASSLDRLAGLTDTQYF.

V and J are TRBV6-1 and TRBJ1-1; the D is unclear. The V end lost 1 base, the J end lost 3 bases, and 12 bases lay between the germline ends. Germline V gene lookup returns CDR1 MNHNS and CDR2 SASEGT. The CDR3 totals 15 residues. CDR3 sequence (DNA): TGTGCCAGCAGTGAAGTTACGTGGAGGGACACTGAAGCTTTCTTT. Amino acids: CASSEVTWRDTEAFF.

The chain links TRBV7-9 to TRBJ2-7, with 9 positions matching TRBD2. The CDR3 totals 16 residues. CDR1 is SEHNR and CDR2 is FQNEAQ in the germline V gene (reference sequence). J lost 4 bases, V lost 6 bases, and 13 bases had no gene match. The CDR3 nucleotides read TGTGCCAGCAGATTAACCGCGGGAGGGTTTGTTTACGAGCAGTACTTC. It codes for CASRLTAGGFVYEQYF.

The chain is built from TRBV10-3 and TRBJ2-7; D is perhaps TRBD1 (5 bases). The CDR3 has 12 residues. The germline V gene encodes CDR1 ENHRY and CDR2 SYGVKD. Trimming took off 7 bases at V and 0 bases at J, with 7 bases between the two ends. CDR3 sequence: CAIMDISYEQYF. CDR3 nucleotide sequence: TGTGCCATCATGGACATCTCCTACGAGCAGTACTTC.

Ten or more counts support this clone. V is TRBV10-3 and J is TRBJ2-7, with D possibly TRBD2 on 6 matching bases. This CDR3 is 14 amino acids long. From germline, CDR1 is ENHRY and CDR2 SYGVKD. V lost 3 bases to trimming and J lost 2 bases, with 11 bases between them. The CDR3 spells CAISDTGAAYEQYF. The DNA of the CDR3 is TGTGCCATCAGTGACACGGGAGCCGCCTACGAGCAGTACTTC.

This clone was seen only once. The chain combines TRBV19 with TRBJ2-1, with 9 bases fitting TRBD2. Looked up from germline, CDR1 is LNHDA and CDR2 is SQIVND (reference sequence). The CDR3 has 18 amino acids. V shed 6 bases, J shed 2 bases, and the junction held 14 bases outside the gene matches. CDR3 region: CASRIWAPLAGTYNEQFF. CDR3 in DNA: TGTGCCAGTAGGATCTGGGCACCCCTAGCGGGAACCTACAATGAGCAGTTCTTC.

The chain recombines TRBV5-1 with TRBJ1-2; possibly TRBD1 for D (6 bases). The V gene lost 4 bases and the J gene lost 4 bases, with 17 bases spanning the gap. Looked up from germline, CDR1 is SGHRS and CDR2 is YFSETQ. This CDR3 contains 15 residues. CDR3 residues: CASSELGGLGYGYTF. The CDR3, as DNA: TGCGCCAGCAGCGAGCTAGGGGGGTTAGGCTATGGCTACACCTTC.

CDR3 sequence (DNA): TGTGCCAGCAGCCTGAGGGAATCCGACGAGCAGTACTTC. Its translation: CASSLRESDEQYF. J is TRBJ2-7 and V is TRBV5-4; maybe TRBD2 (5 bases). The CDR3 is 13 amino acids. In germline, CDR1 is SGHNT, CDR2 YYREEE (reference sequence). The germline V and J ends were trimmed by 4 bases and 5 bases, with 13 bases remaining between them.

The chain combines TRBV18 with TRBJ1-1; D remains ambiguous. Germline CDR1 KGHSH, CDR2 LQKENI. The germline V and J ends were trimmed by 6 bases and 6 bases, with 11 bases remaining between them. The CDR3 is made up of 12 amino acids. The DNA for the CDR3 is TGTGCCAGCTCGCCGCCGGCGGCTGAAGCTTTCTTT. As protein: CASSPPAAEAFF.

In its sample, this clone was seen once. This chain joins TRBV18 and TRBJ2-7; the D gene is possibly TRBD2 (5 bases). The CDR3 has 12 amino acids. Trimming removed 4 bases at V and 3 bases at J, with 7 bases between. Germline values: CDR1 KGHSH, CDR2 LQKENI. CDR3 in amino acids: CASSQGSYEQYF. The CDR3 coding sequence is TGTGCCAGCTCACAAGGGAGCTACGAGCAGTACTTC.

The CDR3 loop is CASSLPTSGRGNGELFF. The CDR3 nucleotides read TGTGCCAGCAGTTTGCCGACTAGCGGGAGAGGGAACGGGGAGCTGTTTTTT. The chain uses TRBV27 and TRBJ2-2, with 12 bases identical to TRBD2. V shed 3 bases, J shed 7 bases, and the junction held 9 bases outside the gene matches. Germline CDR1 and CDR2: MNHEY and SMNVEV (reference sequence). This CDR3 has 17 residues.

The V call is TRBV24-1, the J call TRBJ2-7; 9 bases agree with TRBD2. This CDR3 has 15 residues. CDR1 is KGHDR, CDR2 SFDVKD, per germline. J was trimmed by 4 bases and V by 4 bases; bases with no gene match: 7. CDR3 amino acids: CATSDPTSGLYEQYF. In nucleotides, the CDR3 is TGTGCCACCAGTGACCCAACTAGCGGGCTATACGAGCAGTACTTC.

V is TRBV30 and J is TRBJ2-1, with a weak D call TRBD1 (5 bases). CDR1 GTSNPN and CDR2 SVGIG come from the germline V gene (reference sequence). Trimming took 0 bases from V and 5 from J, leaving 11 bases between them. This CDR3 is built from 14 residues. The CDR3 loop reads CAWSVADRNNEQFF. CDR3 nucleotide sequence: TGTGCCTGGAGTGTAGCCGACAGAAACAATGAGCAGTTCTTC.

The chain links TRBV10-1 to TRBJ1-4, with D uncertain. V was cut by 0 bases and J by 6 bases, with 11 bases left in between. Germline assignment: CDR1 WNHNN and CDR2 SYGVQD (reference sequence). This CDR3 contains 15 residues. CDR3 coding DNA: TGCGCCAGCAGTGAGTCTGGAGGGCAAGATGAAAAACTGTTTTTT. As protein: CASSESGGQDEKLFF.